The entry below gives a single T cell receptor (beta chain) sequence along with its context. V shed 4 bases, J shed 6 bases, and the junction held 10 bases outside the gene matches. This CDR3 has 15 residues. Germline assignment: CDR1 ENHRY and CDR2 SYGVKD. This record comes from a study of blood T cell repertoires in COVID-19. For the study at large: Acute and convalescent COVID-19 specimens originated in the United States, Italy and Spain. PBMCs, B-cell-depleted T cells, or T cells provided the cDNA or gDNA that made up the material.

Authors' processing steps: Using reference gene primer amplification, nucleated cell counts were estimated. Clones were sequenced by immunoSEQ multiplex PCR, and TCRdb holds only the in-frame ones, with some missing. V, J and clone size are taken as reported in that table, and D and trimming were inferred from the DNA itself. The data show over 80,000 clones, 80% to 90% seen once. Material for sequencing was peripheral blood. The sequence came from a human donor in a cohort sampled during active COVID-19. The chain recombines TRBV10-3 with TRBJ2-7; 9 positions agree with TRBD1. CDR3 in DNA: TGTGCCATCAGTGTATTACAGGGGGCCTCATCCGAGCAGTACTTC. As protein: CAISVLQGASSEQYF.